Below, 10 T cell receptor beta chains from the same sample are listed, as sequenced in a study of cytomegalovirus exposure and HLA in healthy donors. Clones were read by immunoSEQ multiplex PCR, and TCRdb kept only the in-frame ones, dropping some. The profile shows 150,000 to 200,000 clones, approximately 81% of them singletons. The sample was PBMCs. Receptors were obtained from a man aged 25 to 45 in good health and CMV-seropositive.

V usage is TRBV9 and J usage is TRBJ2-1; TRBD2 might be the D (6 bases). Germline loops: CDR1 SGDLS, CDR2 YYNGEE. Trimming removed 0 bases at V and 8 bases at J, with 12 bases between. CDR3 size: 14 residues. The CDR3 reads CASSVAWGRYEQFF. The CDR3, as DNA: TGTGCCAGCAGCGTAGCCTGGGGGAGGTATGAGCAGTTCTTC.

The sample holds one count of this clone. The rearrangement uses TRBV28 and TRBJ1-5; possible D gene TRBD1, 5 bases. This CDR3 has 14 residues. CDR1 is MDHEN, CDR2 SYDVKM, per germline. Trimming removed 9 bases from V and 6 bases from J, with 18 bases in between. This CDR3 reads CASGAGGGGQPQHF. CDR3 nucleotide sequence: TGTGCCAGTGGGGCGGGGGGTGGTGGTCAGCCCCAGCATTTT.

V gene TRBV6-6 combines with J gene TRBJ2-7; D may be TRBD2 (5 bases). CDR1 is MNHNY and CDR2 is SVGAGI in the germline V gene (reference sequence). The CDR3 extends over 14 amino acids. Between the trimmed V and J ends, which lost 5 bases and 0 bases, there was a span of 11 bases. The CDR3 bases are TGTGCCAGCAGTGCTTCGGGGTTCTCCTACGAGCAGTACTTC. It codes for CASSASGFSYEQYF.

The chain combines TRBV19 with TRBJ2-7, with D hard to call. V was pared by 0 bases and J by 3 bases, with 12 bases between. CDR1 and CDR2 (germline): LNHDA, SQIVND (reference sequence). The CDR3 contains 15 residues. The CDR3 protein is CASSIELGSLYEQYF. In nucleotides, the CDR3 is TGTGCCAGTAGTATAGAGCTAGGAAGCCTCTACGAGCAGTACTTC.

This sequence joins TRBV28 and TRBJ2-7; weak D call: TRBD2 (6 bases). CDR3 length: 15 amino acids. Germline V lookup: CDR1 MDHEN, CDR2 SYDVKM. Deletions cut 2 bases from V and 0 bases from J, with 11 bases between. This chain's CDR3 is CASSLRLGGSYEQYF. The CDR3 region has the DNA TGTGCCAGCAGTTTAAGGCTGGGAGGCTCCTACGAGCAGTACTTC. Supplemented by reference TRBV28 and TRBJ2-7, the full variable domain reads DVKVTQSSRYLVKRTGEKVFLECVQDMDHENMFWYRQDPGLGLRLIYFSYDVKMKEKGDIPEGYSVSREKKERFSLILESASTNQTSMYLCASSLRLGGSYEQYFGPGTRLTVT.

This chain joins TRBV9 and TRBJ1-2; 7 nucleotides line up with TRBD1. Germline CDR1 is SGDLS and CDR2 is YYNGEE. V lost 1 base to trimming and J lost 6 bases; unmatched junction nucleotides: 6. The CDR3 covers 14 residues. The CDR3 is CASSVRAGTDGYTF. The CDR3 DNA is TGTGCCAGCAGCGTACGGGCAGGGACAGATGGCTACACCTTC.

This clone was detected only once. This rearrangement joins TRBV9 to TRBJ2-5; the match to TRBD1 covers 7 bases. The CDR3 contains 13 residues. Germline V gene sequence: CDR1 SGDLS, CDR2 YYNGEE. V dropped 4 bases and J dropped 5; count of bases not matched to a gene: 5. Here the CDR3 DNA reads TGTGCCAGCAGCCCCACAGGGGAGGAGACCCAGTACTTC. Translation gives CASSPTGEETQYF.

This sequence joins TRBV9 and TRBJ2-2; 11 bases map to TRBD2. The CDR3 runs to 15 residues. Germline CDR1 reads SGDLS; CDR2 reads YYNGEE. V dropped 3 bases and J dropped 7; count of bases not matched to a gene: 5. The CDR3 reads CASSATSGGIGELFF. The CDR3 nucleotides read TGTGCCAGCAGCGCCACTAGCGGGGGTATCGGGGAGCTGTTTTTT.

The genes are TRBV7-2 and TRBJ2-5, with TRBD2 as a possible D gene (5 bases). Per germline, CDR1 SGHTA and CDR2 FQGNSA. The CDR3 length is 14 residues. Trimming took 4 bases from V and 6 from J, leaving 15 bases between them. The CDR3 loop reads CASSSPRDLKTQYF. For the CDR3, the DNA is TGTGCCAGCAGCTCTCCCCGGGATTTGAAGACCCAGTACTTC.

V gene TRBV5-1 combines with J gene TRBJ2-3; 9 positions match TRBD2. From germline, CDR1 is SGHRS and CDR2 YFSETQ. V lost 2 bases and J lost 1; bases outside the gene matches: 8. The CDR3 consists of 17 residues. Here the CDR3 reads CASSFGTSPLGTDTQYF. The CDR3, as DNA: TGCGCCAGCAGCTTTGGGACTAGCCCTTTGGGCACAGATACGCAGTATTTT.